This T cell receptor (beta chain) is from a study of cytomegalovirus exposure and HLA in healthy donors. For the study at large: Earlier results showed 90 million to 130 million unique TCR beta sequences derived from about 179 million T cells. Study outcomes and limitations: The study dropped some indistinguishable V segments, TRBV6-2 and TRBV6-3 among them. According to a later analysis, most TCR beta chains associated with CMV appeared HLA-restricted.

This clone was detected only once. Its antigen remains unidentified. The PCR ran on 60 Vbeta and 13 Jbeta primers. The data were produced by immunoSEQ multiplex PCR, yet TCRdb's version contains in-frame clones alone and is incomplete. Of 100,000 to 150,000 clones in the sample, about four fifths were seen once. This CDR3 has 17 residues. The germline V gene encodes CDR1 SGHNT and CDR2 YYREEE (reference sequence). V trimming: 0 bases; J trimming: 10 bases; junction bases outside the gene matches: 13. The chain is built from TRBV5-4 and TRBJ1-6, with TRBD1 identical over 7 bases. Material for sequencing was PBMCs. This TCR derives from a woman between 35 and 50 years old in good health and CMV-seronegative. This chain's CDR3 is CASSLAVGVAGGSPLHF. DNA for the CDR3: TGTGCCAGCAGCTTGGCTGTGGGAGTCGCAGGGGGATCACCCCTCCACTTT.